These T cell receptor beta chains were read from a single sample in a study of blood T cell repertoires in COVID-19. Clones were sequenced by immunoSEQ multiplex PCR, and TCRdb holds only the in-frame ones, with some missing. This table has about 140,000 clones, approximately 87% appearing once. The sequencing sample was made of peripheral blood. Receptors were obtained from a middle-aged woman with acute or convalescent COVID-19. CDR3s include the opening cysteine and the closing phenylalanine or tryptophan. The order of the fields is CDR3 DNA, CDR3 protein, D gene, V gene, clone size, J gene. D genes are given only for firm matches. Clone size is stated in some rows and not others, as once, few, many or a class when expanded.

DNA: TGTGCCAGCAGTTACCAGCTAGCGGAATACGAGCAGTACTTC
CDR3: CASSYQLAEYEQYF
D: TRBD2
V: TRBV6-2/TRBV6-3
size: NA
J: TRBJ2-7

DNA: TGTGCCAGCAGCTCCCTTGTCTCCTACGAGCAGTACTTC
CDR3: CASSSLVSYEQYF
D: NA
V: TRBV7-6
size: NA
J: TRBJ2-7

DNA: TGTGCCAGCAGCTTAGCGGCCTCTGGAAACACCATATATTTT
CDR3: CASSLAASGNTIYF
D: NA
V: TRBV7-8
size: few
J: TRBJ1-3

DNA: TGCGCCAGCAGCTCCCGAGGGGGGGCAAATCATGGCTACACCTTC
CDR3: CASSSRGGANHGYTF
D: NA
V: TRBV5-1
size: NA
J: TRBJ1-2

DNA: TGTGCCAGCAGTTACTCTGGGGGCTTAACCTATGGCTACACCTTC
CDR3: CASSYSGGLTYGYTF
D: NA
V: TRBV6-5
size: NA
J: TRBJ1-2

DNA: TGTGCCACCAGCAGAGCGGGGATTCAGCCCCAGCATTTT
CDR3: CATSRAGIQPQHF
D: NA
V: TRBV15
size: once
J: TRBJ1-5

DNA: TGTGCCAGCAGTTCAGGACACCCGAACACTGAAGCTTTCTTT
CDR3: CASSSGHPNTEAFF
D: NA
V: TRBV27
size: NA
J: TRBJ1-1

DNA: TGTGCCAGCAGCTTAGTTAGCGGGAGGTCCTACGAGCAGTACTTC
CDR3: CASSLVSGRSYEQYF
D: TRBD2
V: TRBV7-9
size: NA
J: TRBJ2-7

DNA: TGCGCCAGCAAGGGGGGACCGGGACTAGCGGGAGGACAAGAGACCCAGTACTTC
CDR3: CASKGGPGLAGGQETQYF
D: TRBD2
V: TRBV5-1
size: NA
J: TRBJ2-5

DNA: TGTGCCAGCAGTCTACGGACAGGGACGAACACTGAAGCTTTCTTT
CDR3: CASSLRTGTNTEAFF
D: TRBD1
V: TRBV6-5
size: NA
J: TRBJ1-1

DNA: TGTGCCAGCAGCGTAGGACTAGCGGGAGGGTTCGGGGAGCTGTTTTTT
CDR3: CASSVGLAGGFGELFF
D: TRBD2
V: TRBV9
size: NA
J: TRBJ2-2

DNA: TGTGCCAGTAGTATAGGCGGGACTAGCGACTGGGAGACCCAGTACTTC
CDR3: CASSIGGTSDWETQYF
D: TRBD2
V: TRBV19
size: NA
J: TRBJ2-5

DNA: TGTGCCAGCAGCCAATTGGCTCAGCCCCAGCATTTT
CDR3: CASSQLAQPQHF
D: NA
V: TRBV16
size: NA
J: TRBJ1-5

DNA: TGTGCCAGCAACCGACTAGCGGGGAAAGAGACCCAGTACTTC
CDR3: CASNRLAGKETQYF
D: TRBD2
V: TRBV2
size: NA
J: TRBJ2-5

DNA: TGTGCCAGCTCACCTCTCGACAACAGGAATCAGCCCCAGCATTTT
CDR3: CASSPLDNRNQPQHF
D: NA
V: TRBV18
size: NA
J: TRBJ1-5

DNA: TGTGCCAGCAGCTTATCCCGGGACAGGCCTACTAACTATGGCTACACCTTC
CDR3: CASSLSRDRPTNYGYTF
D: TRBD1
V: TRBV7-2
size: once
J: TRBJ1-2

DNA: TGTGCCAGCAGCTTGTCGTCAGGCAAAACCAACGAGCAGTACTTC
CDR3: CASSLSSGKTNEQYF
D: NA
V: TRBV5-6
size: NA
J: TRBJ2-7

DNA: TGTGCCACCGGCCTAGCAGGTGAAAGGGAGCAGTACTTC
CDR3: CATGLAGEREQYF
D: NA
V: TRBV15
size: few
J: TRBJ2-7

DNA: TGCGCCAGCAGCCAAGATCTCGGCTCTGGGGCCAACGTCCTGACTTTC
CDR3: CASSQDLGSGANVLTF
D: NA
V: TRBV4-3
size: few
J: TRBJ2-6

DNA: TGTGCCAGCAGCCCTACAGTGAACACCGGGGAGCTGTTTTTT
CDR3: CASSPTVNTGELFF
D: NA
V: TRBV5-5
size: NA
J: TRBJ2-2

DNA: TGTGCCTGGTCTAGGGGGGAGCGGGGGTCAATGAATCAGCCCCAGCATTTT
CDR3: CAWSRGERGSMNQPQHF
D: NA
V: TRBV30
size: NA
J: TRBJ1-5

DNA: TGTGCCAGCAGCTTAGCGACAGGGATTTCCTATGGCTACACCTTC
CDR3: CASSLATGISYGYTF
D: TRBD1
V: TRBV7-2
size: NA
J: TRBJ1-2

DNA: TGTGCTAGTGGTTTGGCCCCGGGACAGGGGGCAATTGTCTATGGCTACACCTTC
CDR3: CASGLAPGQGAIVYGYTF
D: TRBD1
V: TRBV12-5
size: once
J: TRBJ1-2

DNA: TGTGCCTGGAGTTCCGGACAAACCTTATTCTATGGCTACACCTTC
CDR3: CAWSSGQTLFYGYTF
D: NA
V: TRBV30
size: NA
J: TRBJ1-2

DNA: TGTGCCATCAGTGAGTCGACAGATTATGGCTACACCTTC
CDR3: CAISESTDYGYTF
D: NA
V: TRBV10-3
size: NA
J: TRBJ1-2

DNA: TGTGCCAGCATCCCGCGGTCGACAGGGAAGAACACTGAAGCTTTCTTT
CDR3: CASIPRSTGKNTEAFF
D: TRBD1
V: TRBV7-8
size: NA
J: TRBJ1-1

DNA: TGCGCCAGCAGCCTAACAGGGAAGGGCAATCAGCCCCAGCATTTT
CDR3: CASSLTGKGNQPQHF
D: NA
V: TRBV5-1
size: NA
J: TRBJ1-5

DNA: TGTGCCAGCTCACCTAGACAGGGGGCTTCACCCCTCCACTTT
CDR3: CASSPRQGASPLHF
D: TRBD1
V: TRBV18
size: NA
J: TRBJ1-6

DNA: TGTGCCAGTCTAAGCGGAGTAGCCAAAAACATTCAGTACTTC
CDR3: CASLSGVAKNIQYF
D: NA
V: TRBV2
size: NA
J: TRBJ2-4

DNA: TGTGCCAGCAGCTCCCGGGACAGTTTACCCCCTAATGTGCAGTACTTC
CDR3: CASSSRDSLPPNVQYF
D: TRBD1
V: TRBV7-6
size: NA
J: TRBJ2-7

DNA: TGTGCCAGCAGCTTACCACGACAGGGGGCGAATTCACCCCTCCACTTT
CDR3: CASSLPRQGANSPLHF
D: TRBD1
V: TRBV7-8
size: once
J: TRBJ1-6

DNA: TGCAGTGCCGGGTATACAGATACGCAGTATTTT
CDR3: CSAGYTDTQYF
D: NA
V: TRBV20-1
size: NA
J: TRBJ2-3

DNA: TGTGCCAGCAGCCTTGAGCGGGGCTCGGGCACAGATACGCAGTATTTT
CDR3: CASSLERGSGTDTQYF
D: TRBD2
V: TRBV13
size: NA
J: TRBJ2-3

DNA: TGCGCCAGCAGTCCGGGGTCAATGATAGGTTCACCCCTCCACTTT
CDR3: CASSPGSMIGSPLHF
D: NA
V: TRBV5-1
size: NA
J: TRBJ1-6

DNA: TGTGCCAGCAGCTTGGAGGGTAGGCTGTACTTC
CDR3: CASSLEGRLYF
D: NA
V: TRBV7-9
size: few
J: TRBJ2-7

DNA: TGTGCCAGCAGTTACGTGACACTCTATGGCTACACCTTC
CDR3: CASSYVTLYGYTF
D: NA
V: TRBV6-2/TRBV6-3
size: NA
J: TRBJ1-2

DNA: TGTGCCAGCAGCCACAGGGATGGGGAGCTGTTTTTT
CDR3: CASSHRDGELFF
D: NA
V: TRBV11-3
size: NA
J: TRBJ2-2

DNA: TGTGCCAGCAGCTTAGCGCGGGGGGTCCAAGAGACCCAGTACTTC
CDR3: CASSLARGVQETQYF
D: TRBD2
V: TRBV7-2
size: once
J: TRBJ2-5

DNA: TGCGCCAGCGGCGGGGAGGGCCGGTACACCGGGGAGCTGTTTTTT
CDR3: CASGGEGRYTGELFF
D: TRBD2
V: TRBV4-1
size: NA
J: TRBJ2-2

DNA: TGTGCCAGCAGCATTGACAGGTTTTATTTT
CDR3: CASSIDRFYF
D: NA
V: TRBV12-3/TRBV12-4
size: once
J: TRBJ1-3

DNA: TGTGCCAGCGAGGGGGATACTAATGAAAAACTGTTTTTT
CDR3: CASEGDTNEKLFF
D: NA
V: TRBV28
size: NA
J: TRBJ1-4

DNA: TGTGCCAGCACCTGGACTCGACTGAACACAGATACGCAGTATTTT
CDR3: CASTWTRLNTDTQYF
D: NA
V: TRBV27
size: NA
J: TRBJ2-3

DNA: TGTGCCAGTAGGGAGGCGCGGCATTCGGGTGGCTACACCTTC
CDR3: CASREARHSGGYTF
D: NA
V: TRBV19
size: NA
J: TRBJ1-2

DNA: TGTGCCAGCAGTGTGGTGCGCGGGGGGGCCGGAGAGACCCAGTACTTC
CDR3: CASSVVRGGAGETQYF
D: TRBD2
V: TRBV2
size: NA
J: TRBJ2-5

DNA: TGCGCCAGCAGCCAAGAGGCGGTCCTAGATGGCTACACCTTC
CDR3: CASSQEAVLDGYTF
D: NA
V: TRBV4-1
size: NA
J: TRBJ1-2

DNA: TGTGCCAGCAGCGTAGTGGACAACGCTAACTATGGCTACACCTTC
CDR3: CASSVVDNANYGYTF
D: NA
V: TRBV9
size: NA
J: TRBJ1-2

DNA: TGTGCCAGCAGCTTGGGCGGGGGCTTCCAAGAGACCCAGTACTTC
CDR3: CASSLGGGFQETQYF
D: NA
V: TRBV5-4
size: NA
J: TRBJ2-5

DNA: TGTGCCAGCAGCTTTACAGCGAACACTGAAGCTTTCTTT
CDR3: CASSFTANTEAFF
D: NA
V: TRBV11-2
size: many
J: TRBJ1-1

DNA: TGTGCCAGCGCCAGGACTATACAAGAGACCCAGTACTTC
CDR3: CASARTIQETQYF
D: NA
V: TRBV7-3
size: once
J: TRBJ2-5

DNA: TGTGCCAGCAGTTACCTTTACAATGAGCAGTTCTTC
CDR3: CASSYLYNEQFF
D: NA
V: TRBV6-2/TRBV6-3
size: NA
J: TRBJ2-1

DNA: TGCAGCGTTGACGGGGGGAGGGAGACCCAGTACTTC
CDR3: CSVDGGRETQYF
D: TRBD2
V: TRBV29-1
size: NA
J: TRBJ2-5

DNA: TGTGCCAGCAGTTACTCGCGGGATTCCTACGAGCAGTACTTC
CDR3: CASSYSRDSYEQYF
D: NA
V: TRBV6-5
size: NA
J: TRBJ2-7

DNA: TGTGCCAGCAGCTCTCAGGCAGCCGGTCAGCCCCAGCATTTT
CDR3: CASSSQAAGQPQHF
D: NA
V: TRBV7-9
size: NA
J: TRBJ1-5

DNA: TGTGCCAGCAGTAAGACAGGGCCAGATACGCAGTATTTT
CDR3: CASSKTGPDTQYF
D: TRBD1
V: TRBV5-8
size: once
J: TRBJ2-3

DNA: TGTGCCAGCAGCTTGGGTTCGGGTTATAATTCACCCCTCCACTTT
CDR3: CASSLGSGYNSPLHF
D: NA
V: TRBV5-4
size: NA
J: TRBJ1-6